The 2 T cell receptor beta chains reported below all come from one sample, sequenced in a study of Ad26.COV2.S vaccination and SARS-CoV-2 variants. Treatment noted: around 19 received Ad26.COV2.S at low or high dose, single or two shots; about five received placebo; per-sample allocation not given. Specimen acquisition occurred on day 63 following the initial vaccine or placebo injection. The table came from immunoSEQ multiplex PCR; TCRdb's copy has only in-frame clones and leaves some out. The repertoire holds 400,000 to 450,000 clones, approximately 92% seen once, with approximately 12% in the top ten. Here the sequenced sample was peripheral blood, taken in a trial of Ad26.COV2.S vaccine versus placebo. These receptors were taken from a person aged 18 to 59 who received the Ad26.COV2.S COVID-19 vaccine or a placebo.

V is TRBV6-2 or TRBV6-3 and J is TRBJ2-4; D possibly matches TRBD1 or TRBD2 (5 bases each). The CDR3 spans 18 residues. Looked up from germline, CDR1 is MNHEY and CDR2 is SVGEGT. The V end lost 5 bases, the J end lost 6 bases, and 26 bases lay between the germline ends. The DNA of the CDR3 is TGTGCCAGCAGTCCCCTCTCCCCCAGGGAGACCCAAGCAAACATTCAGTACTTC. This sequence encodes CASSPLSPRETQANIQYF.

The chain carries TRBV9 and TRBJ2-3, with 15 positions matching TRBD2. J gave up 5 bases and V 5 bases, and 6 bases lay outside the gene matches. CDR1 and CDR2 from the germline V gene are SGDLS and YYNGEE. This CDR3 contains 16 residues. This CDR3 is CASRGLAGGPGDTQYF. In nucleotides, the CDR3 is TGTGCCAGCAGAGGACTAGCGGGAGGGCCGGGAGATACGCAGTATTTT.